This passage covers 28 T cell receptor beta chains from one sample sequenced in a study of blood T cells in healthy people across ages. The authors ran a second PCR of 7 to 11 cycles using a sample-barcoded 5' primer and a J-beta primer mix. TCRdb reprocessed the 5' RACE reads via MiXCR and lists one record per CDR3 protein. The sample includes 1 million or so distinct CDR3 sequences, less than 25% of them seen just once. The sample was also linked to a second study, of T cells of mothers and their children.

Sequenced input: blood. These receptors were obtained from a girl aged 2-10 years in good health.

V usage is TRBV7-9 and J usage is TRBJ1-2; D possibly corresponds to TRBD1 (6 bases). Germline V lookup: CDR1 SEHNR, CDR2 FQNEAQ (reference sequence). The ends were cut back, 5 bases at V and 7 bases at J, with 11 bases in the middle. This CDR3 is 12 amino acids long. CDR3 nucleotide sequence: TGTGCCAGCAGCCTCGACAGGATTGGCTACACCTTC. The encoded protein is CASSLDRIGYTF.

This clonotype turned up a few times. This chain links TRBV27 with TRBJ2-3; D is undetermined. The germline CDR1 and CDR2 sequences are MNHEY and SMNVEV (reference sequence). The CDR3 has 13 residues. The V end lost 4 bases, the J end lost 1 base, and 6 bases lay between the germline ends. DNA for the CDR3: TGTGCCAGCAGTTACGTCGGCACAGATACGCAGTATTTT. This codes for CASSYVGTDTQYF.

About this clonotype itself: It is likely a read error, because the conserved phenylalanine at the end of the CDR3 is missing. The rearrangement links TRBV6-5 to TRBJ2-1; possibly TRBD2 for D (7 bases). Germline V gene sequence: CDR1 MNHEY, CDR2 SVGAGI. The V gene lost 5 bases and the J gene lost 8 bases, with 22 bases spanning the gap. CDR3 size: 16 residues. CDR3 nucleotide sequence: TGTGCCAGCAGTAGGGGGGTAGCGGGCCGGAGCGATGAGCAGTTCCTC. Translating it yields CASSRGVAGRSDEQFL.

The chain links TRBV7-2 to TRBJ2-2, with D maybe TRBD2 (7 bases). Germline V CDR1 and CDR2: SGHTA, FQGNSA. The CDR3 is made up of 16 amino acids. V was pared by 2 bases and J by 0 bases, with 10 bases between. The DNA of the CDR3 is TGTGCCAGCAGCTTATGGGGGGGGCCGAACACCGGGGAGCTGTTTTTT. Amino acid sequence: CASSLWGGPNTGELFF.

This clonotype occurred a few times. V is TRBV28 and J is TRBJ2-7; D may be TRBD2 (6 bases). Deletions cut 8 bases from V and 3 bases from J, with 17 bases between. This CDR3 spans 14 amino acids. Germline V gives CDR1 MDHEN, CDR2 SYDVKM. This CDR3 reads CASDGGRGIYEQYF. The CDR3 nucleotides read TGTGCCAGCGACGGGGGAAGGGGAATCTACGAGCAGTACTTC. The complete variable domain, with remaining parts taken from reference TRBV28 and TRBJ2-7, reads DVKVTQSSRYLVKRTGEKVFLECVQDMDHENMFWYRQDPGLGLRLIYFSYDVKMKEKGDIPEGYSVSREKKERFSLILESASTNQTSMYLCASDGGRGIYEQYFGPGTRLTVT.

This clonotype has only a few counts. The V call is TRBV5-5, the J call TRBJ1-1; unclear D gene. Trimming shortened V by 5 bases and J by 0 bases, and 11 bases separated the two germline ends. The CDR3 spans 14 residues. Germline CDR1 is SGHKS and CDR2 is YYEKEE (reference sequence). Here the CDR3 DNA reads TGTGCCAGCAGTAAGGGTTACTTGAACACTGAAGCTTTCTTT. Translation: CASSKGYLNTEAFF. Looking up the rest from reference TRBV5-5 and TRBJ1-1 gives the full variable domain: DAGVTQSPTHLIKTRGQQVTLRCSPISGHKSVSWYQQVLGQGPQFIFQYYEKEERGRGNFPDRFSARQFPNYSSELNVNALLLGDSALYLCASSKGYLNTEAFFGQGTRLTVV.

This clonotype was counted ten times or more. The chain is built from TRBV20-1 and TRBJ1-5, with 7 bases that match TRBD1. Germline loops: CDR1 DFQATT, CDR2 SNEGSKA (reference sequence). The CDR3 contains 14 residues. The V and J ends lost 1 base and 7 bases, in that order; junction bases with no gene match: 7. DNA for the CDR3: TGCAGTGCTAGAGTGGTCCAGGGGGAGCAGCCCCAGCATTTT. Residues: CSARVVQGEQPQHF.

In its sample, this clonotype was seen many times. This chain joins TRBV9 and TRBJ2-3; D not resolved. V lost 4 bases and J lost 6, with 12 bases in between. Looked up from germline, CDR1 is SGDLS and CDR2 is YYNGEE. The CDR3 is 13 amino acids. The CDR3 protein is CASSNPLADTQYF. The CDR3 coding sequence is TGTGCCAGCAGCAATCCGCTCGCGGATACGCAGTATTTT.

The chain has TRBV19 and TRBJ2-7, with TRBD2 matching 12 bases. The DNA end is more similar to TRBJ2-1, so the J call may be wrong. Germline V gives CDR1 LNHDA, CDR2 SQIVND (reference sequence). The CDR3 totals 15 residues. The CDR3 spells CASSILAGGDREQFF. As DNA, the CDR3 is TGTGCCAGTAGTATACTAGCGGGGGGGGATAGGGAGCAGTTCTTC.

The rearrangement links TRBV20-1 to TRBJ1-4; 8 bases line up with TRBD1. The CDR3 spans 14 residues. Germline V gene data show CDR1 as DFQATT and CDR2 as SNEGSKA (reference sequence). With V trimmed by 0 bases and J by 8 bases, 5 bases remained unmatched. DNA for the CDR3: TGCAGTGCTAGAGAGGGGACAGGCGACGAAAAACTGTTTTTT. The encoded protein is CSAREGTGDEKLFF.

J is TRBJ2-4 and V is TRBV7-9; TRBD2 matches 7 bases. Germline assignment: CDR1 SEHNR and CDR2 FQNEAQ (reference sequence). The CDR3 runs to 14 residues. V was pared by 0 bases and J by 7 bases, with 3 bases of the junction left unmatched. Here the CDR3 DNA reads TGTGCCAGCAGCTTAGCAGTGCGGGGGAACATTCAGTACTTC. Residues: CASSLAVRGNIQYF.

V gene TRBV18 combines with J gene TRBJ2-7; D unresolved. The J call may be in error: the DNA end matches TRBJ2-5 better. The CDR3 is 15 residues long. Germline V gene data show CDR1 as KGHSH and CDR2 as LQKENI. As DNA, the CDR3 is TGTGCCAGCTCACCAGAGTCCCCCATCCAAGAGACCCAGTACTTC. Protein sequence: CASSPESPIQETQYF.

This clonotype was observed a handful of times. V is TRBV16 and J is TRBJ2-5; 8 nucleotides match TRBD2. The J call is doubtful: the DNA matches TRBJ2-7 better. CDR1 KGHSY and CDR2 FQNENV come from the germline V gene. The CDR3 covers 17 residues. This CDR3 reads CASSQFYPSGPSYEQYF. CDR3 coding DNA: TGTGCCAGCAGCCAATTTTATCCTAGCGGGCCCTCCTACGAGCAGTACTTC.

The chain links TRBV7-9 to TRBJ1-2, with 7 bases that match TRBD1. Germline CDR1 reads SEHNR; CDR2 reads FQNEAQ (reference sequence). The trim removed 4 bases at V and 7 bases at J, leaving 9 bases unmatched. The CDR3 spans 14 residues. The CDR3 sequence: CASSSRTGVSGYTF. The CDR3 bases are TGTGCCAGCAGCTCCCGGACAGGAGTGTCTGGCTACACCTTC.

The CDR3 region is CASNEGSYNEQFF. DNA for the CDR3: TGCGCCAGCAACGAGGGTTCCTACAATGAGCAGTTCTTC. This chain links TRBV10-2 with TRBJ2-1; D is possibly TRBD2 (5 bases). CDR3 length: 13 residues. The V end was cut by 7 bases, the J end by 1 base, with 8 bases between. In germline, CDR1 is WSHSY, CDR2 SAAADI.

This chain joins TRBV11-1 and TRBJ2-3; no firm D call. The CDR3 consists of 14 residues. V lost 5 bases and J lost 2, with 11 bases in between. CDR1 and CDR2 (germline): SGHAT, FQDESV (reference sequence). CDR3 sequence (DNA): TGTGCCAGCAGCCGCTTAAAGCCCACAGATACGCAGTATTTT. It specifies CASSRLKPTDTQYF.

This clonotype has a handful of counts. The gene calls are TRBV5-1 and TRBJ2-7, with 9 bases fitting TRBD2. With 2 bases clipped from V and 3 bases from J, the junction kept 9 bases outside the gene matches. The CDR3 spans 16 residues. Germline V gives CDR1 SGHRS, CDR2 YFSETQ. The CDR3 loop is CASSFVAGEVSYEQYF. CDR3 nucleotide sequence: TGCGCCAGCAGCTTTGTAGCGGGAGAGGTCAGCTACGAGCAGTACTTC.

The chain is built from TRBV6-5 and TRBJ1-1; 8 bases match TRBD1. V lost 7 bases, J lost 4 bases, and 8 bases stayed unmatched. Germline CDR1 reads MNHEY; CDR2 reads SVGAGI. The CDR3 sequence is 14 residues long. CDR3: CASIRQGLATEAFF. Written as DNA, the CDR3 is TGTGCCAGCATCCGACAGGGGTTGGCCACTGAAGCTTTCTTT.

The chain recombines TRBV4-2 with TRBJ2-7; D assignment may be TRBD1 or TRBD2 (6 bases each). The V gene lost 6 bases and the J gene lost 5 bases, with 14 bases spanning the gap. CDR3 length: 13 residues. Germline CDR1 is LGHNA and CDR2 is YNFKEQ. This CDR3 reads CASRGEGGNEQYF. In nucleotides, the CDR3 is TGTGCCAGCAGAGGGGAAGGGGGGAACGAGCAGTACTTC.

The chain employs TRBV7-3 and TRBJ2-1; D is uncertain. The CDR3 totals 14 residues. V was trimmed by 5 bases and J by 8 bases, leaving 16 bases between them. The germline V gene encodes CDR1 SGHTA and CDR2 FQGTGA. The CDR3 coding sequence is TGTGCCAGCAGCCTCGACGGACCCGGCCATGAGCAGTTCTTC. It is translated as CASSLDGPGHEQFF.

The chain joins TRBV29-1 to TRBJ2-5; D gene unclear. Germline values: CDR1 SQVTM, CDR2 ANQGSEA. This CDR3 has 12 amino acids. With 3 bases removed from V and 0 bases from J, the gap between germline ends came to 5 bases. CDR3 residues: CSVEVNQETQYF. In DNA, the CDR3 is TGCAGCGTTGAGGTGAACCAAGAGACCCAGTACTTC.

The rearrangement links TRBV18 to TRBJ2-5; no definite D call. V was shortened by 2 bases and J by 6 bases, with 16 bases between the two germline ends. The germline gives CDR1 KGHSH, CDR2 LQKENI. This CDR3 region has 15 residues. CDR3 in amino acids: CASSPNWEWQKTQYF. The CDR3, as DNA: TGTGCCAGCTCACCAAACTGGGAATGGCAAAAGACCCAGTACTTC.

The chain has TRBV7-8 and TRBJ2-5; no clear D gene. The CDR3 sequence is 15 residues long. V dropped 4 bases and J dropped 0 bases, with 12 bases sitting between them. From germline, CDR1 is SGHVS and CDR2 FQNEAQ. Written as DNA, the CDR3 is TGTGCCAGCAGCTCACGGACGCCCGACCAAGAGACCCAGTACTTC. Protein product: CASSSRTPDQETQYF.

The chain uses TRBV20-1 and TRBJ2-1; possible D gene TRBD2, 6 bases. The CDR3 spans 12 residues. V gave up 3 bases and J gave up 5 bases, with 8 bases separating them. CDR1 DFQATT and CDR2 SNEGSKA come from the germline V gene (reference sequence). The chain's CDR3 is CSARGTHNEQFF. CDR3 in DNA: TGCAGTGCTAGGGGGACTCACAATGAGCAGTTCTTC.

This sequence joins TRBV29-1 and TRBJ1-1; D is unresolved. V shed 0 bases and J shed 1 base, with 3 bases lying between them. The CDR3 consists of 12 residues. The germline gives CDR1 SQVTM, CDR2 ANQGSEA. CDR3 nucleotide sequence: TGCAGCGTTGAAGACAAGAACACTGAAGCTTTCTTT. This translates into CSVEDKNTEAFF.

The rearrangement links TRBV11-3 to TRBJ1-2; no clear D. From germline, CDR1 is SGHNT and CDR2 YENEEA. V lost 5 bases, J lost 13 bases, and 17 bases lay in between. CDR3 length: 12 amino acids. The CDR3 nucleotides are TGTGCCAGCAGCGCAGGCCACTTCTTGCTCACCTTC. This gives the protein CASSAGHFLLTF.

This clonotype turned up a few times. V is TRBV27 and J is TRBJ1-2, with D possibly being TRBD1 (5 bases). This CDR3 contains 13 residues. The germline V and J ends were trimmed by 4 bases and 1 base, with 7 bases remaining between them. Germline CDR1 and CDR2: MNHEY and SMNVEV (reference sequence). The CDR3 is CASSYRNNYGYTF. CDR3 nucleotides: TGTGCCAGCAGTTACAGGAATAACTATGGCTACACCTTC.

The sample holds a few counts of this clonotype. The chain carries TRBV28 and TRBJ2-7, with 9 bases matching TRBD2. V lost 7 bases and J lost 5; bases outside the gene matches: 21. Looked up from germline, CDR1 is MDHEN and CDR2 is SYDVKM. There are 18 residues in the CDR3. For the CDR3, the DNA is TGTGCCAGCAACGGTGGGACAGCGGGAGGCATGTTTAGCGACGAGCAGTACTTC. The encoded protein is CASNGGTAGGMFSDEQYF.